The 2 T cell receptor beta chains below were found in one sample sequenced in a study of CXCR3-negative and CXCR3-positive naive CD8 T cells. Each TRB cDNA library was prepared by 5' RACE (with UMI labels). TCRdb reanalyzed the 5' RACE reads and collapses them to one entry per CDR3 protein, without DNA. This sample contains about 120,000 distinct CDR3 sequences. Input material: naive CXCR3- CD8+ T cells from blood. Subset noted: CD45RO-CCR7+CD27+CD95- naive CD8+ T cells lacking CXCR3 (TNR3-). Receptor source: a human donor in good health. Some clones in this sample may be carry-over from other donors' samples.

The genes are TRBV25-1 and TRBJ2-5; TCRdb's D call of TRBD2 is untestable without DNA. From germline, CDR1 is MGHDK and CDR2 SYGVNS. This CDR3 spans 13 amino acids. This CDR3 reads CASSWESSETQYF.

This CDR3 reads CASSSGPSGEQYF. The V and J genes are TRBV5-1 and TRBJ2-7; the TCRdb D gene call, TRBD1, has no DNA to confirm it. This CDR3 spans 13 amino acids. Per germline, CDR1 SGHRS and CDR2 YFSETQ.